These 17 T cell receptor beta chains were sequenced from one sample in a study of Ad26.COV2.S vaccination and SARS-CoV-2 variants. Assay used: immunoSEQ multiplex PCR; TCRdb lists only in-frame clones, some missing. The sample yields about 350,000 clones, 80% to 90% seen once. Documented treatment: around 19 received Ad26.COV2.S at low or high dose, single or two shots; about 5 received placebo; per-sample allocation not given. Each sample was drawn 63 days after the first injection (of vaccine or placebo). The sample in question was peripheral blood, obtained in a trial of Ad26.COV2.S vaccine versus placebo. These receptors all stem from a person between 18 and 65 years old who received the Ad26.COV2.S COVID-19 vaccine or a placebo.

V and J are TRBV3-1 (or the pseudogene TRBV3-2) and TRBJ1-2; D might be TRBD1 (6 bases). The CDR3 extends over 15 amino acids. V was trimmed by 4 bases and J by 0 bases, leaving 12 bases between them. The germline V gene encodes CDR1 LGHDT and CDR2 YNNKEL (reference sequence). For the CDR3, the DNA is TGTGCCAGCAGCCCACAGGGCCAACCTAACTATGGCTACACCTTC. Amino acid sequence: CASSPQGQPNYGYTF.

V usage is TRBV7-2 and J usage is TRBJ1-3; 7 bases map to TRBD1. Germline assignment: CDR1 SGHTA and CDR2 FQGNSA. The CDR3 totals 14 residues. The V segment lost 1 base and the J segment 11 bases; nucleotides outside the gene matches: 8. As DNA, the CDR3 is TGTGCCAGCAGCTTAGATCAGGGGGGAAGAGCCATATATTTT. Encoded protein: CASSLDQGGRAIYF.

The genes are TRBV7-2 and TRBJ1-1; the match to TRBD1 covers 8 bases. The J segment lost 5 bases and the V segment lost 6 bases, leaving 8 bases of the junction unmatched. CDR1 and CDR2 from the germline V gene are SGHTA and FQGNSA. The CDR3 spans 14 residues. Written as DNA, the CDR3 is TGTGCCAGCAGAGACCAGGGGGCAGGGACTGAAGCTTTCTTT. Its protein is CASRDQGAGTEAFF. The variable domain in full, with the rest retrieved from reference TRBV7-2 and TRBJ1-1, is GAGVSQSPSNKVTEKGKDVELRCDPISGHTALYWYRQSLGQGLEFLIYFQGNSAPDKSGLPSDRFSAERTGGSVSTLTIQRTQQEDSAVYLCASRDQGAGTEAFFGQGTRLTVV.

The V gene is TRBV7-6, the J gene TRBJ2-3; D is unclear. From germline, CDR1 is SGHVS and CDR2 FNYEAQ. CDR3 length equals 17 residues. Trimming removed 1 base from V and 2 bases from J, with 16 bases in between. CDR3 coding DNA: TGTGCCAGCAGCTTAGGTCTGGCTCGCCGGATCACAGATACGCAGTATTTT. This translates into CASSLGLARRITDTQYF.

This chain connects TRBV7-3 to TRBJ2-1; maybe TRBD2 (5 bases). Germline lookup yields CDR1 SGHTA and CDR2 FQGTGA. This CDR3 is 15 amino acids long. V lost 4 bases to trimming and J lost 6 bases, with 16 bases between them. The CDR3 protein is CASSSERTPGNEQFF. CDR3 in DNA: TGTGCCAGCAGCTCCGAACGGACTCCCGGCAATGAGCAGTTCTTC.

The rearrangement uses TRBV4-1 and TRBJ1-2; D uncertain. Germline assignment: CDR1 MGHRA and CDR2 YSYEKL. This CDR3 contains 13 residues. The V end was cut by 3 bases, the J end by 10 bases, with 15 bases between. The CDR3 region has the DNA TGCGCCAGCAGCCACCAACCCCCAGTTGTCTACACCTTC. It codes for CASSHQPPVVYTF.

This chain uses TRBV6-4 with TRBJ1-6, with TRBD1 matching 7 bases. V gave up 4 bases and J gave up 6 bases; unmatched junction bases: 9. The CDR3 extends over 16 amino acids. Germline CDR1 is MRHNA and CDR2 is SNTAGT. In nucleotides, the CDR3 is TGTGCCAGCAGTGGCCCCTCGCCAGGGGGTAATTCACCCCTCCACTTT. This sequence encodes CASSGPSPGGNSPLHF.

This clone appeared a single time. The V gene is TRBV7-9, the J gene TRBJ1-1; 7 positions match TRBD1. Germline V gene data show CDR1 as SEHNR and CDR2 as FQNEAQ (reference sequence). Trimming cost V 3 bases and J 2 bases; bases outside gene matches: 9. The CDR3 is 16 amino acids. The CDR3 loop reads CASSFYGPGGNTEAFF. The CDR3 bases are TGTGCCAGCAGCTTCTACGGGCCAGGGGGTAACACTGAAGCTTTCTTT.

The V call is TRBV28, the J call TRBJ1-5; 9 bases align to TRBD1. The CDR3 spans 14 residues. In germline, CDR1 is MDHEN, CDR2 SYDVKM. V gave up 4 bases and J gave up 6 bases; unmatched junction bases: 4. The CDR3 DNA sequence: TGTGCCAGCAGTTCCGGGACAGGGATTCAGCCCCAGCATTTT. Protein: CASSSGTGIQPQHF.

The chain links TRBV27 to TRBJ2-1, with TRBD2 matching over 7 bases. Germline V gene data show CDR1 as MNHEY and CDR2 as SMNVEV (reference sequence). This CDR3 region has 14 residues. V shed 3 bases and J 6 bases; nucleotides not matched to a gene: 5. The CDR3 nucleotides read TGTGCCAGCAGTTTGGGCAGGGAGGGCAATGAGCAGTTCTTC. Residues: CASSLGREGNEQFF.

The J gene is TRBJ1-5, the V gene TRBV6-6, with 7 nucleotides matching TRBD1. The CDR3 loop spans 15 amino acids. Trimming cost V 2 bases and J 5 bases; bases outside gene matches: 6. From germline, CDR1 is MNHNY and CDR2 SVGAGI (reference sequence). The CDR3 region is CASSYANRGDQPQHF. The DNA of the CDR3 is TGTGCCAGCAGTTACGCAAACAGGGGTGATCAGCCCCAGCATTTT.

CDR3 coding DNA: TGTGCCAGCAGCCATGGGGGTCCCGCGGAGCAGTACTTC. Amino acids: CASSHGGPAEQYF. The rearrangement uses TRBV3-1 (or the pseudogene TRBV3-2) and TRBJ2-7; D is perhaps TRBD1 or TRBD2 (5 bases each). Germline values: CDR1 LGHDT, CDR2 YNNKEL (reference sequence). This CDR3 has 13 residues. The V and J ends lost 3 bases and 7 bases respectively, with 13 bases between them.

This rearrangement joins TRBV28 to TRBJ1-2; 11 bases line up with TRBD1. V lost 6 bases to trimming and J lost 4 bases; unmatched junction nucleotides: 4. Germline loops: CDR1 MDHEN, CDR2 SYDVKM. The CDR3 is 14 residues long. The CDR3, as DNA: TGTGCCAGCAGGGACAGGGGGCATATCTATGGCTACACCTTC. Its protein product is CASRDRGHIYGYTF.

The chain combines TRBV7-2 with TRBJ2-7; tentative D call: TRBD2 (5 bases). There are 13 residues in the CDR3. The V and J ends lost 6 bases and 0 bases respectively, with 9 bases between them. Germline CDR1 SGHTA, CDR2 FQGNSA. Here the CDR3 DNA reads TGTGCCAGCAGTACGGGGAGCTCCTACGAGCAGTACTTC. It specifies CASSTGSSYEQYF.

This clone came up once. The genes are TRBV14 and TRBJ2-5; D is uncertain. Between the trimmed V and J ends, which lost 0 bases and 5 bases, there was a span of 10 bases. CDR1 is SGHDN, CDR2 FVKESK, per germline. CDR3 size: 14 residues. The CDR3 DNA reads as TGTGCCAGCAGCCAAGACAAGTCGCGGGAGACCCAGTACTTC. Protein: CASSQDKSRETQYF.

The V call is TRBV5-1, the J call TRBJ1-4; no firm D call. V was shortened by 4 bases and J by 8 bases, with 18 bases between the two germline ends. The CDR3 consists of 15 residues. Germline assignment: CDR1 SGHRS and CDR2 YFSETQ. The CDR3, as DNA: TGCGCCAGCAGCCCCGATGGGCAGTTCAGGGAAAAACTGTTTTTT. This gives the protein CASSPDGQFREKLFF.

J is TRBJ2-3 and V is TRBV4-3, with 9 positions matching TRBD2. Trimming at V came to 0 bases and at J to 5 bases, leaving 15 bases not matched to a gene. The CDR3 is made up of 19 amino acids. The germline gives CDR1 LGHNA, CDR2 YSLEER. CDR3 coding DNA: TGCGCCAGCAGCCAAGATCGTGTTCAGGGCGGGGGGGCACGAGATACGCAGTATTTT. Its protein is CASSQDRVQGGGARDTQYF.